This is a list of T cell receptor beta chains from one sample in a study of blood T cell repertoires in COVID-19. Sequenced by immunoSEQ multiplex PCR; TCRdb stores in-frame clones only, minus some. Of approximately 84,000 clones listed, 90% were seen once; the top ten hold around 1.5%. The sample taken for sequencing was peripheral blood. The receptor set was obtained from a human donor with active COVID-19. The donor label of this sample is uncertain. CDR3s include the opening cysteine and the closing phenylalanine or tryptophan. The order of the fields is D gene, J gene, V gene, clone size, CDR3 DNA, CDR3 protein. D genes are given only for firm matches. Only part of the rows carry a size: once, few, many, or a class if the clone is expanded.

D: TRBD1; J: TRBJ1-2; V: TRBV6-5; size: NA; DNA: TGTGCCAGCAGGATTGACAGGGTGTCTGGCTACACCTTC; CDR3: CASRIDRVSGYTF
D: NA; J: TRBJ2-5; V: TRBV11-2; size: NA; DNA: TGTGCCAGCAGCCTGACCGGGACTTATCAAGAGACCCAGTACTTC; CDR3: CASSLTGTYQETQYF
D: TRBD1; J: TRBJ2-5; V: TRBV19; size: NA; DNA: TGTGCCAGTAGTATAGCGGACAGGGGAGTACAAGAGACCCAGTACTTC; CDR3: CASSIADRGVQETQYF
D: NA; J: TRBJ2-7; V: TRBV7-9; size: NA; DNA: TGTGCCAGCAGCCTCGACAGAGCCTACGAGCAGTACTTC; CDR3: CASSLDRAYEQYF
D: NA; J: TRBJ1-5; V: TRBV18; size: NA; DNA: TGTGCCAGCTCACCACGACAGGCCACCGATCCCCAGCATTTT; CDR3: CASSPRQATDPQHF
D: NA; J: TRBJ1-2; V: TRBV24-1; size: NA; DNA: TGTGCCACCAGTGATTCTTTACAGGGTAGGGGCTACACCTTC; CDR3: CATSDSLQGRGYTF
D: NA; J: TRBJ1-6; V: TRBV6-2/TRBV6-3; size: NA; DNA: TGTGCCAGCAGTTTCCGCGGGGAGAATTCACCCCTCCACTTT; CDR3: CASSFRGENSPLHF
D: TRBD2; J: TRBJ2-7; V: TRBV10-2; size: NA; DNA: TGCGCCAGCAGTGAGTTTACTAGCGGGGGTCACGAGCAGTACTTC; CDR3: CASSEFTSGGHEQYF
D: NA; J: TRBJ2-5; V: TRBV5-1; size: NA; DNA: TGCGCCAGCAGCTTTTTGACGGGCCAAGAGACCCAGTACTTC; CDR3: CASSFLTGQETQYF
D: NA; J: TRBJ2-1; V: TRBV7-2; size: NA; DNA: TGTGCCAGCGCCCAGGGTCACTCCTACAATGAGCAGTTCTTC; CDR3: CASAQGHSYNEQFF
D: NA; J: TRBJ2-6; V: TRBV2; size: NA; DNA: TGTGCCAGCTCTCTGGGAGATGGGGCCAACGTCCTGACTTTC; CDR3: CASSLGDGANVLTF
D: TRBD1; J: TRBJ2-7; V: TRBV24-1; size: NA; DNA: TGTGCCACCAGTGCTCGTGGACAGGGGGCTATGTACGAGCAGTACTTC; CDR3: CATSARGQGAMYEQYF
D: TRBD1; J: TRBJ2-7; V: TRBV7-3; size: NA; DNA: TGTGCCAGCAGTCGGGCGGGACAGGGTGACGAGCAGTACTTC; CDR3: CASSRAGQGDEQYF
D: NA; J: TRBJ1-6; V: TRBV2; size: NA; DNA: TGTGCCAGCGGAGGAATCTTTCATAATTCACCCCTCCACTTT; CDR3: CASGGIFHNSPLHF
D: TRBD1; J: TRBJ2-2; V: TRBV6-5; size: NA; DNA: TGTGCCAGCAGACTCCGGACAGGGTTCGGGGAGCTGTTTTTT; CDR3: CASRLRTGFGELFF
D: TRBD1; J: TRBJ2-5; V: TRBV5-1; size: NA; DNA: TGCGCCAGCAGCTTGGCCGGGACAGAAGAAGAGACCCAGTACTTC; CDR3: CASSLAGTEEETQYF
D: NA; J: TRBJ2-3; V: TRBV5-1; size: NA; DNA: TGCGCCAGCAGCTACAGTAGCGGTTCTAGCACAGATACGCAGTATTTT; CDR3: CASSYSSGSSTDTQYF
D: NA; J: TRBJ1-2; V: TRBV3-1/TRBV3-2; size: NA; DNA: TGTGCCAGCAGCCCAACAGGGCCCGGGGGCTACACCTTC; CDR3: CASSPTGPGGYTF
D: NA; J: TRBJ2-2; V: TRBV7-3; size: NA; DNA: TGTGCCAGCAGCTCAGCGGGGAACACCGGGGAGCTGTTTTTT; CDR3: CASSSAGNTGELFF
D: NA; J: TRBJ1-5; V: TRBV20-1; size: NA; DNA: TGCAGTGCTAGTCCACAGGGTGGCATAGGCAATCAGCCCCAGCATTTT; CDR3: CSASPQGGIGNQPQHF
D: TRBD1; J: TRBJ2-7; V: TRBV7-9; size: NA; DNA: TGTGCCAGCAGCACGGGACAGGGGGGAAGCTCCTACGAGCAGTACTTC; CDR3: CASSTGQGGSSYEQYF
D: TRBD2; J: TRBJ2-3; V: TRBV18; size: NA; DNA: TGTGCCAGCTCACCACGGGCCTTAACCGCCTGGCGGACTAGCGGGGGGGCTACAGATACGCAGTATTTT; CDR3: CASSPRALTAWRTSGGATDTQYF
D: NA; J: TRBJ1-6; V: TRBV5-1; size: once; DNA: TGCGCCAGCAGAGGAAGCGAAGGTAATAATTCACCCCTCCACTTT; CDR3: CASRGSEGNNSPLHF
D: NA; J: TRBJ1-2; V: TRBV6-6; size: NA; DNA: TGTGCCAGCAGTCCAGAAAACTCGGGTGGCTACACCTTC; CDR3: CASSPENSGGYTF
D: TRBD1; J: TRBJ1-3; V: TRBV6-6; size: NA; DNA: TGTGCCAGCAGTAAACAGGGGACTGGAAACACCATATATTTT; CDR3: CASSKQGTGNTIYF
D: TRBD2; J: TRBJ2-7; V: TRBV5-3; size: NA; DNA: TGTGCCAGAAGCCCCACGGGGGGGACTCCCTACGAGCAGTACTTC; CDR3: CARSPTGGTPYEQYF
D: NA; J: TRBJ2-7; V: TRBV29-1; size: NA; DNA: TGCAGCGTTGAAGGGGGAGCCGGGGAGGACGAGCAGTACTTC; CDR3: CSVEGGAGEDEQYF
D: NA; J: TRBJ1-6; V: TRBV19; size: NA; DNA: TGTGCCAGTAGTCCCCTCCAGTCATGGGGGCTCTCGGCCCTCCACTTT; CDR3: CASSPLQSWGLSALHF
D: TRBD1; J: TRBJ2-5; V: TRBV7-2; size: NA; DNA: TGTGCCAGCAGCCATCCGGGACAGCGCCAGTACTTC; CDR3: CASSHPGQRQYF
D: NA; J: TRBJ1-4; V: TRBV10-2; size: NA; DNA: TGCGCCAGCCGGTTAAATCAAAAACTGTTTTTT; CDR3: CASRLNQKLFF
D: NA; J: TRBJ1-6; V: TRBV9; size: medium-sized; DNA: TGTGCCAGCAGCGAAGGGGTCCATAATTCACCCCTCCACTTT; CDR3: CASSEGVHNSPLHF
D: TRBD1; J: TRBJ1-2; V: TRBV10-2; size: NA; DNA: TGCGCCAGCACCCTAACAGGGGCCTCGGGTTACACCTTC; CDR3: CASTLTGASGYTF
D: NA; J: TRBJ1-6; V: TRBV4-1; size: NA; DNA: TGCGCCAGCAGCCAACAGGGAAGTAATTCACCCCTCCACTTT; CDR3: CASSQQGSNSPLHF
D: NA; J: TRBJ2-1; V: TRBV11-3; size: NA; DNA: TGTGCCAGCAGCTTTAACCGCAGGGGTCGGAGCTCCTACAATGAGCAGTTCTTC; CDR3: CASSFNRRGRSSYNEQFF
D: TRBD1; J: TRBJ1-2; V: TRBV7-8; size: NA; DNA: TGTGCCAGCAGCTTTCAATCCGGGACAGGGGCTTCTTACTATGGCTACACCTTC; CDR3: CASSFQSGTGASYYGYTF
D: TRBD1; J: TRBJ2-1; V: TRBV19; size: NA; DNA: TGTGCCAGTAGTGTGCTCCCGGGACAGGTTATCAGCTCCTACAATGAGCAGTTCTTC; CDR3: CASSVLPGQVISSYNEQFF
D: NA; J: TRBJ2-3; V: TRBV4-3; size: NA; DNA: TGCGCCAGCAGCCAAGATCGTCACATTACGCAGTATTTT; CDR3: CASSQDRHITQYF